This T cell receptor beta chain was retrieved from a study of blood T cell repertoires in COVID-19. Study context: From T cells, B-cell-depleted T cells, or PBMCs came the material, which was cDNA or gDNA.

Data came from immunoSEQ multiplex PCR; TCRdb stores just in-frame clones and leaves some out. The sample has around 160,000 clones, about 90% seen once. Trimming left V 4 bases short and J 5 bases short, with 18 bases between. The germline V gene encodes CDR1 SGHRS and CDR2 YFSETQ. CDR3 length: 15 residues. Input material: peripheral blood. The chain combines TRBV5-1 with TRBJ1-1; D is uncertain. This clonotype was obtained from a human donor in a cohort sampled during active COVID-19. CDR3 sequence (DNA): TGCGCCAGCAGCAACGACGGCCCGGGTCGGACTGAAGCTTTCTTT. This gives the protein CASSNDGPGRTEAFF. The entire variable domain, with the rest obtained from reference TRBV5-1 and TRBJ1-1, is as follows: KAGVTQTPRYLIKTRGQQVTLSCSPISGHRSVSWYQQTPGQGLQFLFEYFSETQRNKGNFPGRFSGRQFSNSRSEMNVSTLELGDSALYLCASSNDGPGRTEAFFGQGTRLTVV.